Listed below are T cell receptor beta chains from one sample, sequenced in a study of blood T cell repertoires in COVID-19. The assay was immunoSEQ multiplex PCR, and TCRdb's table has in-frame clones only and misses some. This table has about 110,000 clones, about 79% appearing once. The specimen sequenced was peripheral blood. The source of these receptors is a woman older than 75 with active or convalescent COVID-19. Both conserved end residues are part of each CDR3. Each record gives: D gene, clone size, V gene, J gene, CDR3 DNA, CDR3 protein. A D gene is named only where the DNA matches it firmly. The size of a clone is reported for some rows only, either as once, few or many, or as a class for expanded clones.

D: TRBD2
size: many
V: TRBV30
J: TRBJ2-2
DNA: TGTGCCTGGAGCCACGGACTAGCGGGAGCAATCGGGGAGCTGTTTTTT
CDR3: CAWSHGLAGAIGELFF

D: TRBD1
size: NA
V: TRBV19
J: TRBJ1-2
DNA: TGTGCCACCGCCAGGACAGGGTATTATGGCTACACCTTC
CDR3: CATARTGYYGYTF

D: NA
size: NA
V: TRBV4-2
J: TRBJ2-7
DNA: TGTGCCAGCAGCCAAGATGGGCAGCCCTCCTACGAGCAGTACTTC
CDR3: CASSQDGQPSYEQYF

D: TRBD2
size: NA
V: TRBV4-1
J: TRBJ2-1
DNA: TGCGCCAGCAGCCAAGGCCGCCGTAGCGGGAGCGGTGAGCAGTTCTTC
CDR3: CASSQGRRSGSGEQFF

D: TRBD1
size: NA
V: TRBV27
J: TRBJ2-3
DNA: TGTGCCAGCAAGCCCACCGGGACAGGGCCTTTCACAGATACGCAGTATTTT
CDR3: CASKPTGTGPFTDTQYF

D: TRBD2
size: NA
V: TRBV5-1
J: TRBJ2-1
DNA: TGCGCCAGCAGCGATCTAGCGGGCTCCTACAATGAGCAGTTCTTC
CDR3: CASSDLAGSYNEQFF

D: NA
size: few
V: TRBV11-2
J: TRBJ2-3
DNA: TGTGCCAGCAGCACCGGGACTGGAAGCGAGTATTTT
CDR3: CASSTGTGSEYF

D: TRBD2
size: NA
V: TRBV5-1
J: TRBJ2-7
DNA: TGCGCCAGCAGCCACGGGACTAGCGGGAGTTTTTCCTACGAGCAGTACTTC
CDR3: CASSHGTSGSFSYEQYF

D: NA
size: NA
V: TRBV30
J: TRBJ2-2
DNA: TGTGCCTGGAGCGGGGGAAACACCGGGGAGCTGTTTTTT
CDR3: CAWSGGNTGELFF

D: TRBD2
size: NA
V: TRBV7-3
J: TRBJ2-3
DNA: TGTGCCAGCAGCTTGGGGAGCGGGAGAAGCTTAGATACGCAGTATTTT
CDR3: CASSLGSGRSLDTQYF

D: NA
size: NA
V: TRBV7-8
J: TRBJ2-1
DNA: TGTGCCAGCAGCTATCTTAGGGGGGAGCAGTTCTTC
CDR3: CASSYLRGEQFF

D: NA
size: NA
V: TRBV28
J: TRBJ2-1
DNA: TGTGCCACCATGGAGGCTTACAATGAGCAGTTCTTC
CDR3: CATMEAYNEQFF

D: NA
size: NA
V: TRBV9
J: TRBJ2-3
DNA: TGTGCCAGCAGCGTACAGGGGTCTACAGATACGCAGTATTTT
CDR3: CASSVQGSTDTQYF

D: NA
size: NA
V: TRBV19
J: TRBJ1-2
DNA: TGTGCCAGTAGTCCAAACTATGGCTACACCTTC
CDR3: CASSPNYGYTF

D: TRBD1
size: NA
V: TRBV7-3
J: TRBJ1-6
DNA: TGTGCCAGCAGCTTAACAGGGGGCGCTTACAATTCACCCCTCCACTTT
CDR3: CASSLTGGAYNSPLHF

D: TRBD2
size: NA
V: TRBV9
J: TRBJ2-3
DNA: TGTGCCAGCAGCCAAGCGGGGCGGAGCACAGATACGCAGTATTTT
CDR3: CASSQAGRSTDTQYF

D: NA
size: few
V: TRBV15
J: TRBJ2-3
DNA: TGTGCCACCAGCAGAGCCGAACACGATACGCAGTATTTT
CDR3: CATSRAEHDTQYF

D: NA
size: NA
V: TRBV18
J: TRBJ1-5
DNA: TGTGCCAGCTCACCGGTGGCTAGCAATCAGCCCCAGCATTTT
CDR3: CASSPVASNQPQHF

D: TRBD2
size: NA
V: TRBV28
J: TRBJ2-1
DNA: TGTGCCAGCAGTCCGTGGACTAGCGGGTTTGTCTACAATGAGCAGTTCTTC
CDR3: CASSPWTSGFVYNEQFF

D: TRBD2
size: NA
V: TRBV18
J: TRBJ2-3
DNA: TGTGCCAGCTCACCCCTAGCGGTCGCAGATACGCAGTATTTT
CDR3: CASSPLAVADTQYF

D: NA
size: NA
V: TRBV5-8
J: TRBJ1-1
DNA: TGTGCCAGCAGCCGGACGGGGGGAACTGAAGCTTTCTTT
CDR3: CASSRTGGTEAFF

D: NA
size: once
V: TRBV10-3
J: TRBJ1-1
DNA: TGTGCCATCAGTCACTTGGGAACTAGCCCTGAAGCTTTCTTT
CDR3: CAISHLGTSPEAFF

D: TRBD2
size: NA
V: TRBV5-1
J: TRBJ2-1
DNA: TGCGCCAGCAGCTTGGGGGGGACTAGCGATTACAATGAGCAGTTCTTC
CDR3: CASSLGGTSDYNEQFF

D: TRBD2
size: NA
V: TRBV7-2
J: TRBJ2-7
DNA: TGTGCCAGCAGTCTCTCCGCGGGAGGACCATACTACGAGCAGTACTTC
CDR3: CASSLSAGGPYYEQYF

D: TRBD1
size: once
V: TRBV5-4
J: TRBJ1-2
DNA: TGTGCCAGCACCCGGACAGGGGGAGGTTATGGCTACACCTTC
CDR3: CASTRTGGGYGYTF

D: TRBD2
size: NA
V: TRBV5-1
J: TRBJ2-2
DNA: TGCGCCAGCAGCTCGAGAGCGGGAGCGAACACCGGGGAGCTGTTTTTT
CDR3: CASSSRAGANTGELFF

D: NA
size: NA
V: TRBV3-1/TRBV3-2
J: TRBJ2-7
DNA: TGTGCCAGCAGCCAATTCTTGTCCTACGAGCAGTACTTC
CDR3: CASSQFLSYEQYF

D: TRBD2
size: NA
V: TRBV19
J: TRBJ2-2
DNA: TGTGCCAGTAGTATAGGGGCTAGCGGGAGCGGGGAGCTGTTTTTT
CDR3: CASSIGASGSGELFF